The 10 T cell receptor beta chains below come from one sample, sequenced in a study of regulatory T cells in long-lasting Graves disease. The time point is: persistent/refractory GD, antithyroid drugs over 5 years with positive TRAb. The authors made the TCR library using RNA they extracted from PBMCs. In building TCR beta libraries, iRepertoire HTBI primers were used together with Arm-PCR of CDR3 regions. One entry per CDR3 protein results from TCRdb running MiXCR on the multiplex PCR reads. Here the sample spans roughly 450,000 distinct CDR3 sequences, 23% being singletons. This material consisted of peripheral blood mononuclear cells (PBMCs), taken when the disease was refractory, from a patient treated with antithyroid drugs. Receptor source: a female donor with Graves disease.

The chain couples TRBV9 to TRBJ2-5; a weak D match, TRBD2 (5 bases). CDR1 and CDR2 from the germline V gene are SGDLS and YYNGEE. V lost 0 bases, J lost 5 bases, and 17 bases lay in between. The CDR3 totals 16 residues. CDR3 region: CASSVGSVASGETQYF. The DNA of the CDR3 is TGTGCCAGCAGCGTAGGTTCAGTAGCGTCCGGGGAGACCCAGTACTTC.

The chain couples TRBV10-3 to TRBJ1-1, with 7 bases identical to TRBD1. Germline values: CDR1 ENHRY, CDR2 SYGVKD. This CDR3 is 15 amino acids long. Trimming at V came to 2 bases and at J to 3 bases, leaving 6 bases not matched to a gene. CDR3 nucleotide sequence: TGTGCCATCAGTGAGAGGGGGCAGATGGACACTGAAGCTTTCTTT. Translating gives CAISERGQMDTEAFF.

CDR3 sequence: CASSLQGHRTGANVLTF. In DNA form, the CDR3 reads TGTGCCAGCAGTTTACAAGGGCATAGAACCGGGGCCAACGTCCTGACTTTC. This chain connects TRBV28 to TRBJ2-6, with D unresolved. The V end lost 2 bases, the J end lost 4 bases, and 15 bases lay between the germline ends. The CDR3 runs to 17 residues. The germline CDR1 and CDR2 sequences are MDHEN and SYDVKM.

Note on this clonotype: A much more abundant neighbour one base away suggests this may be a read error. This chain links TRBV28 with TRBJ2-7; D may be TRBD1 (6 bases). The CDR3 sequence is 14 residues long. The germline V gene has CDR1 MDHEN and CDR2 SYDVKM. Written as DNA, the CDR3 is TGTGCCAGCAGTAGTGACAGGAGCTCCTACGAGCAGTGCTTC. The encoded protein is CASSSDRSSYEQCF.

As regards this clonotype: A read error may be the cause here, since a much bigger clone is one base away. J is TRBJ2-5 and V is TRBV2; D gene ambiguous. The germline CDR1 and CDR2 sequences are SNHLY and FYNNEI. The CDR3 extends over 14 amino acids. V dropped 1 base and J dropped 5 bases, with 11 bases sitting between them. CDR3 protein: CASSEVGARETQYF. Written as DNA, the CDR3 is TGTGCCAGCAGTGAAGTCGGTGCGAGGGAGACCCAGTACTTC.

This clonotype was counted at least ten times. The chain has TRBV28 and TRBJ2-7, with D possibly TRBD1 on 6 matching bases. The V end lost 6 bases, the J end lost 8 bases, and 14 bases lay between the germline ends. The length of the CDR3 is 12 residues. Germline-derived CDR1 and CDR2 are MDHEN and SYDVKM. CDR3 protein: CASRGMTGKQYF. CDR3 DNA: TGTGCCAGCAGGGGTATGACAGGAAAGCAGTACTTC.

This clonotype was seen only a few times. The V and J genes are TRBV24-1 and TRBJ2-1; D remains unclear. The CDR3 sequence is 15 residues long. Trimming removed 5 bases at V and 8 bases at J, with 18 bases between. Germline V gives CDR1 KGHDR, CDR2 SFDVKD. The CDR3 loop reads CATSASGSLVDEQFF. CDR3 DNA: TGTGCCACCAGTGCGTCCGGGTCCCTTGTCGATGAGCAGTTCTTC.

This clonotype has a count of ten or more. This chain links TRBV19 with TRBJ2-2; D gene unclear. This CDR3 is built from 15 residues. The germline gives CDR1 LNHDA, CDR2 SQIVND (reference sequence). V was trimmed by 9 bases and J by 2 bases, leaving 16 bases between them. CDR3 sequence: CASSPRTVNTGELFF. The CDR3, as DNA: TGTGCCAGCAGTCCCCGAACGGTTAACACCGGGGAGCTGTTTTTT.

This clonotype was counted many times. The chain uses TRBV2 and TRBJ1-1; D is undetermined. Looked up from germline, CDR1 is SNHLY and CDR2 is FYNNEI. Deletions cut 6 bases from V and 5 bases from J, with 16 bases between. The length of the CDR3 is 14 residues. The CDR3 DNA sequence: TGTGCCAGCAGAGCCCTTCCCCTTAGAACTGAAGCTTTCTTT. It is translated as CASRALPLRTEAFF.

In its sample, this clonotype was seen a few times. V usage is TRBV4-2 and J usage is TRBJ1-4, with D unclear. The CDR3 is 15 residues long. The germline V and J ends were trimmed by 1 base and 3 bases, with 9 bases remaining between them. CDR1 is LGHNA, CDR2 YNFKEQ, per germline. Here the CDR3 DNA reads TGTGCCAGCAGCCAAGTCTGGCAAGCTAATGAAAAACTGTTTTTT. Amino acid sequence: CASSQVWQANEKLFF.